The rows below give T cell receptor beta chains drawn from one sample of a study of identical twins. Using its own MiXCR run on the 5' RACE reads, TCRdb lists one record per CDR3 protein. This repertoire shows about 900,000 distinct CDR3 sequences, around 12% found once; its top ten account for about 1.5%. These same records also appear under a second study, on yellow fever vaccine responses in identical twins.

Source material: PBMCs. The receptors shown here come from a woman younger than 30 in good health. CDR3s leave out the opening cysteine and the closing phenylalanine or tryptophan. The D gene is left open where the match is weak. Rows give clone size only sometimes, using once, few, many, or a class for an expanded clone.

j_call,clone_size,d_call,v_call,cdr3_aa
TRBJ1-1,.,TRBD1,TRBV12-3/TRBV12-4,ASGQGYTLPAF
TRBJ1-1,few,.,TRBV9,ASSVQVRAEAF
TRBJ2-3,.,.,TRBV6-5,ASSYTPDWDTQY
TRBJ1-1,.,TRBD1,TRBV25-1,ASITGTGATEAF
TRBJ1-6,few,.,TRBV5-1,ASSLVWTADNSPLH
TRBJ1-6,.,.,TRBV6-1,ASSGLPRNSPLH
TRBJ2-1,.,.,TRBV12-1,ASSPTAALDNEQF
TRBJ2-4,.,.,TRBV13,ASSLNIGENIQY
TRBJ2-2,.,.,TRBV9,ASSVVSTPLAGELF
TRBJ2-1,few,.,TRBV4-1,ASSHPQGGVKADEQF
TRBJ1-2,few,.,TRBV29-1,SVGQSNYGYT
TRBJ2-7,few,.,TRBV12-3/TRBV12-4,ASSLGEFDEQY
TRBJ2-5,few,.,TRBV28,ASRGADQETQY
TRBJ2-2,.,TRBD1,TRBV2,ANRGDWNTGELF
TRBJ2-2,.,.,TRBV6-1,AIWPGLRAGELF
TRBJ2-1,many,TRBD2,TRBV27,ASSGLAAGNEQF
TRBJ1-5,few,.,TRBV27,ASSFSGRASNQPQH
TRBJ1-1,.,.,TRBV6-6,ASRTDSTEAF
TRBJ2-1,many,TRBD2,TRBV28,ASRAGGLHEQF
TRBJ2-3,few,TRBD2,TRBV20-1,SARSSGGRRGTDTQY
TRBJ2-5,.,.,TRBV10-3,AIRGGVAIETQY
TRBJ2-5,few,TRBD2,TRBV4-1,ASSQAGTIRETQY
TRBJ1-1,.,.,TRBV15,ATSRDQVVTFTEAF
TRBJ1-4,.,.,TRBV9,ASSVDPTREKLF
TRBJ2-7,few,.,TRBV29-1,SVEFGGSYEQY
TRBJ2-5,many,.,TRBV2,ASSEVAETQY
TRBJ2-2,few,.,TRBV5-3,ASNHGQQTNTGELF
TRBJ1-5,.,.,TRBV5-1,ASSTPGRQNQPQH
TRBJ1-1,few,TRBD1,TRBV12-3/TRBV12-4,ASNGGTGGTEAF
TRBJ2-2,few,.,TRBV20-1,CAHTRQARGTGELF
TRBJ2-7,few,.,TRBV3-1,ASSQAPSPNYEQY
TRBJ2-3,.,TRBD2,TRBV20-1,SARSGGSTSTDTQY